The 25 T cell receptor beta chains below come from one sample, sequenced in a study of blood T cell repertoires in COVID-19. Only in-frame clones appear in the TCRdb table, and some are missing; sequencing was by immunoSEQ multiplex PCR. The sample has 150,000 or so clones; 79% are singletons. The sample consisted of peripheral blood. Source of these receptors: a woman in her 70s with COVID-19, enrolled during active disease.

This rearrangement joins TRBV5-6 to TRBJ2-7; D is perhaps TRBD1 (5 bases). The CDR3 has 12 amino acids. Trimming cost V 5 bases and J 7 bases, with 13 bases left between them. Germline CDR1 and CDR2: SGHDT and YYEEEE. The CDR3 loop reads CASRLPAGEQYF. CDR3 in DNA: TGTGCCAGCAGACTCCCAGCAGGGGAGCAGTACTTC. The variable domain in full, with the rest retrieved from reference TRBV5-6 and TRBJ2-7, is DAGVTQSPTHLIKTRGQQVTLRCSPKSGHDTVSWYQQALGQGPQFIFQYYEEEERQRGNFPDRFSGHQFPNYSSELNVNALLLGDSALYLCASRLPAGEQYFGPGTRLTVT.

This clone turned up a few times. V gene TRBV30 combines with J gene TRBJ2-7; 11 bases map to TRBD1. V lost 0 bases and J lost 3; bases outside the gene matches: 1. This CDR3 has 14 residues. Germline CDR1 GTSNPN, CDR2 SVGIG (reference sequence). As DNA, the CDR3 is TGTGCCTGGAGTGTCGGGACAGGGGGCTACGAGCAGTACTTC. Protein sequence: CAWSVGTGGYEQYF.

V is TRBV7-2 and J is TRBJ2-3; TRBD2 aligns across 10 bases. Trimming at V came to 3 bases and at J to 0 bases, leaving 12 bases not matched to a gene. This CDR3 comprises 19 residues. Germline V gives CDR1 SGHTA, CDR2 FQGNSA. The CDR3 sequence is CASSLWGRVAGGSTDTQYF. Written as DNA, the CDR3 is TGTGCCAGCAGCTTGTGGGGCAGGGTAGCGGGGGGAAGCACAGATACGCAGTATTTT.

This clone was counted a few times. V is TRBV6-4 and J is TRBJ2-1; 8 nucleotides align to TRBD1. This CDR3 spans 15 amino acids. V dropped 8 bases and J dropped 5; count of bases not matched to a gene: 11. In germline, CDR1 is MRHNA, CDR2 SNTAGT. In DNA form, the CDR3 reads TGTGCCAGCTCAACAGACAGGGGCCCCCACAATGAGCAGTTCTTC. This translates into CASSTDRGPHNEQFF.

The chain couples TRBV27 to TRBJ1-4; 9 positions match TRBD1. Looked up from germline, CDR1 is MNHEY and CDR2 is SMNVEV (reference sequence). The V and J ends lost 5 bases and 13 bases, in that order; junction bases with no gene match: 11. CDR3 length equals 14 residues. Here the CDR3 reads CASSPMTGGTGLFF. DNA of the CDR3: TGTGCCAGCAGTCCGATGACAGGGGGAACGGGACTGTTTTTT.

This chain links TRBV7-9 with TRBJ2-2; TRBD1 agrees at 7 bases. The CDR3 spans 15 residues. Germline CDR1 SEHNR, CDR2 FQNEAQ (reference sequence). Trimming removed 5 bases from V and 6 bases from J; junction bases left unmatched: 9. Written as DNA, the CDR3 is TGTGCCAGCAGCCTAGACAGGGCTGGCGCCGGGGAGCTGTTTTTT. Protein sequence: CASSLDRAGAGELFF.

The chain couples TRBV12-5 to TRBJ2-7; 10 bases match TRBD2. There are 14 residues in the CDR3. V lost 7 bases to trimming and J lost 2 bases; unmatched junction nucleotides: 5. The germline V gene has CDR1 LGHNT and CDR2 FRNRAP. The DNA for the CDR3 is TGTGCTAGTGCGGTAAGCGGGGGGGCCTACGAGCAGTACTTC. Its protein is CASAVSGGAYEQYF.

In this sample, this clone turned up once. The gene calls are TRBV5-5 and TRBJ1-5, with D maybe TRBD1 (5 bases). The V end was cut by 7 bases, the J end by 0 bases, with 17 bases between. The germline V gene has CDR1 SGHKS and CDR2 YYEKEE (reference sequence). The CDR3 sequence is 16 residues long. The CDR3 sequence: CASERGPPYSNQPQHF. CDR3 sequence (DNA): TGTGCCAGCGAAAGGGGCCCACCATATAGCAATCAGCCCCAGCATTTT.

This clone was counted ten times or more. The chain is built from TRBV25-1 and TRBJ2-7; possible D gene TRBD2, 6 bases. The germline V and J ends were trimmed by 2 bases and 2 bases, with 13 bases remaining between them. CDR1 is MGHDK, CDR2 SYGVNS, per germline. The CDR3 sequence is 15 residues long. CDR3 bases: TGTGCCAGCAGTGAAGCCCGGGGGTCTGCCTACGAGCAGTACTTC. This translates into CASSEARGSAYEQYF.

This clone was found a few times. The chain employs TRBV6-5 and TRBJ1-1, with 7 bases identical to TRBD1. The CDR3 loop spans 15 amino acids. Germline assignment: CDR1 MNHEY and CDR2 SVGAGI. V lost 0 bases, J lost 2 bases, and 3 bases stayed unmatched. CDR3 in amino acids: CASSYSRTGNTEAFF. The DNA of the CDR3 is TGTGCCAGCAGTTACTCGCGGACAGGAAACACTGAAGCTTTCTTT.

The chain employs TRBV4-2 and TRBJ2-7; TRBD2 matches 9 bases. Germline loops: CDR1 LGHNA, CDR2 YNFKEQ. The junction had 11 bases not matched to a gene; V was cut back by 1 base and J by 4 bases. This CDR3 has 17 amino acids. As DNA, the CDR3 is TGTGCCAGCAGCCAAGCGCCGGCGGGAGGGCGCGGTTACGAGCAGTACTTC. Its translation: CASSQAPAGGRGYEQYF.

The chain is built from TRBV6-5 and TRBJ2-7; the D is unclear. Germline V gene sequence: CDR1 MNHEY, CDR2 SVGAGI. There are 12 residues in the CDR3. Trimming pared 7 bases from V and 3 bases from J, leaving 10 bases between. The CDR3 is CASTLDNYEQYF. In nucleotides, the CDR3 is TGTGCCAGCACCCTCGACAACTACGAGCAGTACTTC.

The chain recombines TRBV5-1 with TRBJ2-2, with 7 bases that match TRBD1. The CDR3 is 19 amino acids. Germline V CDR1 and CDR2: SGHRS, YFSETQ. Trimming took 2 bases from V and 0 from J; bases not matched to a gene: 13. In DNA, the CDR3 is TGCGCCAGCAGCTTTACACTGAAGGACAGGACCACGAACACCGGGGAGCTGTTTTTT. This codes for CASSFTLKDRTTNTGELFF.

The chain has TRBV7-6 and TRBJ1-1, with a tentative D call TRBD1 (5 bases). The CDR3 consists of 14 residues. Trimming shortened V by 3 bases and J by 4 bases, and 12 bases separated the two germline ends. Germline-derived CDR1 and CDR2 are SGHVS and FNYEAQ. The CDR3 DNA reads TGTGCCAGCAGCTTGGGAGGGAGGGGCACTGAAGCTTTCTTT. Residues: CASSLGGRGTEAFF.

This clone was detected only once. CDR3 sequence reads: CAWAGQSLYEQYF. CDR3 sequence (DNA): TGTGCCTGGGCGGGACAGTCTCTTTACGAGCAGTACTTC. The chain carries TRBV30 and TRBJ2-7, with D perhaps matching TRBD1 (7 bases). V was pared by 5 bases and J by 4 bases, with 15 bases between. Germline lookup yields CDR1 GTSNPN and CDR2 SVGIG (reference sequence). This CDR3 spans 13 amino acids.

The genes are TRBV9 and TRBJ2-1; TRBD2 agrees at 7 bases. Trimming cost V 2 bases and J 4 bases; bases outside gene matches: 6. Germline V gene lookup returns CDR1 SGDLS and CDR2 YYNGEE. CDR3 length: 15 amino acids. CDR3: CASSVGTTEYNEQFF. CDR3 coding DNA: TGTGCCAGCAGCGTGGGGACTACGGAATACAATGAGCAGTTCTTC.

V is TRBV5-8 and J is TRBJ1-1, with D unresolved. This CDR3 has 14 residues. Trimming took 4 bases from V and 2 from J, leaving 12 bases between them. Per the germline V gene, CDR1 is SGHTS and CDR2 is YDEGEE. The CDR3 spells CASSPHRRNTEAFF. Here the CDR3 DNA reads TGTGCCAGCAGCCCGCATCGGAGAAACACTGAAGCTTTCTTT.

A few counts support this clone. The CDR3 sequence is CASSEGYRGIEKLFF. The CDR3, as DNA: TGTGCCAGCAGCGAGGGGTACAGGGGGATAGAAAAACTGTTTTTT. The rearrangement joins TRBV9 to TRBJ1-4; 8 nucleotides align to TRBD1. The V gene end was trimmed by 3 bases and the J gene end by 8 bases; junction bases not matched to a gene: 9. This CDR3 region has 15 residues. Germline V gives CDR1 SGDLS, CDR2 YYNGEE.

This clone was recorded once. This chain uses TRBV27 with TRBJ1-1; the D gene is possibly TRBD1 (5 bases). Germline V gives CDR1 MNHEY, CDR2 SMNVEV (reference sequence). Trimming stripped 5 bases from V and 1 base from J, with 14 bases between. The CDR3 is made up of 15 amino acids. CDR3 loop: CASSLSGTQNTEAFF. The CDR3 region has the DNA TGTGCCAGCAGTCTCTCAGGGACTCAGAACACTGAAGCTTTCTTT.

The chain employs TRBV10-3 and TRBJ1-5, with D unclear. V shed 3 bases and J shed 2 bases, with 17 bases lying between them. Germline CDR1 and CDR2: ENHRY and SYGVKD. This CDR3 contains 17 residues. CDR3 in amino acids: CAISDRQAGLGNQPQHF. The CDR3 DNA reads TGTGCCATCAGTGATAGGCAGGCCGGTCTCGGCAATCAGCCCCAGCATTTT.

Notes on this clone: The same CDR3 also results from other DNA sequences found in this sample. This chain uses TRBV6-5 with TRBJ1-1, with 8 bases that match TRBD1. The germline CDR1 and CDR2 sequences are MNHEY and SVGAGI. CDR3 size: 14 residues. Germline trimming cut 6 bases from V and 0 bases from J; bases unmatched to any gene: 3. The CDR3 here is CASRLDRVNTEAFF. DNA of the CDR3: TGTGCCAGCAGGCTGGACAGGGTGAACACTGAAGCTTTCTTT.

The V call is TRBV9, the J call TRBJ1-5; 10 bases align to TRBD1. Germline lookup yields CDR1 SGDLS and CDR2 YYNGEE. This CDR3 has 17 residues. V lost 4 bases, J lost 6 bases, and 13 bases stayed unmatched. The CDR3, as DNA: TGTGCCAGCAGCCCAACTCCCGGGACAGGGGACCTTCAGCCCCAGCATTTT. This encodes CASSPTPGTGDLQPQHF.

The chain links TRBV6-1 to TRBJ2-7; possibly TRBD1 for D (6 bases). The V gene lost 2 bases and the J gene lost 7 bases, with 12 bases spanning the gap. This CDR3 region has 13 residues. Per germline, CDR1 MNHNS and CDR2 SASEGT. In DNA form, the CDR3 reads TGTGCCAGCAGTGAAAGCGGCAGGGGAGAGCAGTACTTC. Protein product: CASSESGRGEQYF.

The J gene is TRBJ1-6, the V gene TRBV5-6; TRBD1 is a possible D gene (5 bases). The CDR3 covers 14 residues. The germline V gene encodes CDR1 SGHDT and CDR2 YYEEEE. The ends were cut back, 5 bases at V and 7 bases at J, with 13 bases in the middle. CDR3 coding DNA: TGTGCCAGCAGTTTAACAGGTGGAAATTCACCCCTCCACTTT. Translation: CASSLTGGNSPLHF.

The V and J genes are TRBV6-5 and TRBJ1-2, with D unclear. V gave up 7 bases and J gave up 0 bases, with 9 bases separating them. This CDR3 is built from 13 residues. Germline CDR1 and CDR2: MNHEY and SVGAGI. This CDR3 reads CASTAAPNYGYTF. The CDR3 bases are TGTGCCAGCACCGCGGCCCCTAACTATGGCTACACCTTC.